One sample yielded the 30 T cell receptor beta chains listed below, sequenced in a study of response to subunit inactivated influenza vaccine. TCRdb recomputed calls from the RT-PCR reads with MiXCR, one row per CDR3 protein. This sample has a few hundred thousand distinct CDR3 sequences; 10% to 12% occur once, and the top ten carry roughly 9.6%. This sample was shared with a second study, whose subject was T cells expressing NK-cell markers. That source notes: In generating TCR beta cDNA, 5'RACE template switching with UMIs was used.

This sample comprised PBMCs from blood, obtained on the day of vaccination. All receptors derive from a man aged 50-60 years who received an inactivated influenza vaccine.

This sequence joins TRBV11-1 and TRBJ2-5, with TRBD2 matching over 12 bases. Germline loops: CDR1 SGHAT, CDR2 FQDESV (reference sequence). Trimming took 5 bases from V and 0 from J; bases not matched to a gene: 4. There are 16 residues in the CDR3. The CDR3 DNA reads as TGTGCCAGCAGCACTTGGACTAGCGGGAACCAAGAGACCCAGTACTTC. This sequence encodes CASSTWTSGNQETQYF. Full variable domain (outside the CDR3, taken from reference TRBV11-1 and TRBJ2-5): EAEVAQSPRYKITEKSQAVAFWCDPISGHATLYWYRQILGQGPELLVQFQDESVVDDSQLPKDRFSAERLKGVDSTLKIQPAELGDSAMYLCASSTWTSGNQETQYFGPGTRLLVL.

V usage is TRBV20-1 and J usage is TRBJ2-7; D remains ambiguous. The V gene's germline CDR1 is DFQATT and CDR2 SNEGSKA (reference sequence). The CDR3 extends over 12 amino acids. V lost 0 bases and J lost 3, with 6 bases in between. CDR3 in amino acids: CSARDNLYEQYF. The CDR3 DNA reads as TGCAGTGCTAGAGACAACCTCTACGAGCAGTACTTC.

The chain joins TRBV28 to TRBJ1-1; a possible D gene is TRBD1 (6 bases). This CDR3 is 16 amino acids long. Germline V gene data show CDR1 as MDHEN and CDR2 as SYDVKM. Trimming stripped 2 bases from V and 4 bases from J, with 17 bases between. The CDR3 here is CASSLSQGSWVTEAFF. The CDR3 DNA reads TGTGCCAGCAGTTTAAGCCAGGGGTCCTGGGTCACTGAAGCTTTCTTT.

This clonotype was detected only a few times. The rearrangement uses TRBV7-9 and TRBJ2-5; 7 positions match TRBD2. V shed 8 bases, J shed 3 bases, and the junction held 6 bases outside the gene matches. Germline V gives CDR1 SEHNR, CDR2 FQNEAQ (reference sequence). CDR3 size: 13 residues. CDR3 residues: CASLPSGKETQYF. As DNA, the CDR3 is TGTGCCAGCCTGCCGAGCGGGAAAGAGACCCAGTACTTC.

This clonotype was seen many times. The genes are TRBV12-3 or TRBV12-4 and TRBJ2-3; 8 nucleotides align to TRBD2. The junction had 4 bases not matched to a gene; V was cut back by 2 bases and J by 3 bases. The length of the CDR3 is 15 residues. The CDR3 DNA reads TGTGCCAGCAGTTTACGGGGGGGATGGACAGATACGCAGTATTTT. Protein product: CASSLRGGWTDTQYF.

This clonotype has a handful of counts. This chain connects TRBV19 to TRBJ2-1, with D hard to call. Germline V CDR1 and CDR2: LNHDA, SQIVND (reference sequence). The CDR3 runs 13 residues. V dropped 0 bases and J dropped 7 bases, with 7 bases sitting between them. The CDR3 region has the DNA TGTGCCAGTAGTATAGACGCCTGGAATGAGCAGTTCTTC. Protein: CASSIDAWNEQFF.

This clonotype was observed a single time. V and J are TRBV4-3 and TRBJ2-7, with D perhaps TRBD1 (6 bases). The CDR3 contains 17 residues. Per the germline V gene, CDR1 is LGHNA and CDR2 is YSLEER. With 4 bases removed from V and 4 bases from J, the gap between germline ends came to 23 bases. The CDR3 sequence is CASSRQTGANSGYEQYF. CDR3 coding DNA: TGCGCCAGCAGCCGACAGACAGGAGCCAATAGTGGGTACGAGCAGTACTTC.

This chain connects TRBV5-1 to TRBJ2-5; TRBD2 matches 11 bases. The germline V gene encodes CDR1 SGHRS and CDR2 YFSETQ. CDR3 length equals 16 residues. Trimming cost V 0 bases and J 9 bases; bases outside gene matches: 10. The CDR3 region has the DNA TGCGCCAGCAGCTTGGTCGTTAGCGGGAGGGCCTTGTCCCAGTACTTC. Translated: CASSLVVSGRALSQYF.

This clonotype occurred a few times. V gene TRBV28 combines with J gene TRBJ2-7; D gene uncertain. V was shortened by 6 bases and J by 6 bases, with 12 bases between the two germline ends. Germline CDR1 reads MDHEN; CDR2 reads SYDVKM. The CDR3 has 12 amino acids. The CDR3 coding sequence is TGTGCCAGCAGGCCCCATGTTGGCGAGCAGTACTTC. Amino acids: CASRPHVGEQYF.

The rearrangement uses TRBV20-1 and TRBJ2-7; D gene ambiguous. Trimming took 3 bases from V and 3 from J, leaving 12 bases between them. This CDR3 comprises 13 residues. Germline V gene lookup returns CDR1 DFQATT and CDR2 SNEGSKA (reference sequence). The DNA of the CDR3 is TGCAGTGCTAGCAAGGATTATCTCTACGAGCAGTACTTC. It codes for CSASKDYLYEQYF.

In its sample, this clonotype was seen a few times. The chain has TRBV29-1 and TRBJ2-1, with D perhaps matching TRBD2 (9 bases). Germline CDR1 SQVTM, CDR2 ANQGSEA. CDR3 length equals 21 residues. The V end was cut by 0 bases, the J end by 1 base, with 28 bases between. The CDR3 DNA is TGCAGCGTTGAAGATGCGTTCGGTACAGGGGGAAGCGGGAGGTCCTACAATGAGCAGTTCTTC. It encodes CSVEDAFGTGGSGRSYNEQFF.

This chain joins TRBV7-9 and TRBJ2-7, with a weak D call TRBD2 (5 bases). Germline CDR1 reads SEHNR; CDR2 reads FQNEAQ (reference sequence). Trimming shortened V by 2 bases and J by 5 bases, and 16 bases separated the two germline ends. The CDR3 covers 15 residues. CDR3 bases: TGTGCCAGCAGCTTACCCATTCTGGCTAGCAACGAGCAGTACTTC. Translating it yields CASSLPILASNEQYF.

J is TRBJ2-1 and V is TRBV2; 9 bases line up with TRBD1. After removal of 6 bases from V and 3 bases from J, the junction contained 6 bases not matched to a gene. Germline V gives CDR1 SNHLY, CDR2 FYNNEI. This CDR3 spans 15 amino acids. CDR3 DNA sequence: TGTGCCAGCAGGTTATCGGGACAGGGCTACAATGAGCAGTTCTTC. Translating gives CASRLSGQGYNEQFF. The full variable domain, its missing parts supplied by reference TRBV2 and TRBJ2-1, is EPEVTQTPSHQVTQMGQEVILRCVPISNHLYFYWYRQILGQKVEFLVSFYNNEISEKSEIFDDQFSVERPDGSNFTLKIRSTKLEDSAMYFCASRLSGQGYNEQFFGPGTRLTVL.

The rearrangement links TRBV18 to TRBJ1-2; no firm D call. This CDR3 has 13 residues. Germline loops: CDR1 KGHSH, CDR2 LQKENI. Trimming pared 4 bases from V and 4 bases from J, leaving 10 bases between. As DNA, the CDR3 is TGTGCCAGCTCACAGGACCCTAGCTATGGCTACACCTTC. The encoded protein is CASSQDPSYGYTF.

This rearrangement joins TRBV28 to TRBJ2-5; D is perhaps TRBD2 (5 bases). CDR1 and CDR2 (germline): MDHEN, SYDVKM. Trimming took off 6 bases at V and 5 bases at J, with 13 bases between the two ends. This CDR3 region has 13 residues. CDR3 residues: CASSLIPGETQYF. CDR3 nucleotides: TGTGCCAGCAGCCTCATCCCGGGGGAGACCCAGTACTTC.

This clonotype was seen only a few times. The chain joins TRBV4-1 to TRBJ2-1; 9 bases are shared with TRBD1. The V segment lost 3 bases and the J segment 5 bases; nucleotides outside the gene matches: 8. CDR1 is MGHRA and CDR2 is YSYEKL in the germline V gene. The CDR3 extends over 16 amino acids. The CDR3 coding sequence is TGCGCCAGCAGCCATTCACCGGGACAGGGAAACAATGAGCAGTTCTTC. Encoded protein: CASSHSPGQGNNEQFF.

V is TRBV30 and J is TRBJ2-7, with 11 bases aligning to TRBD1. This CDR3 region has 12 residues. Germline V gene sequence: CDR1 GTSNPN, CDR2 SVGIG (reference sequence). The CDR3: CAGDRGIYEQYF. CDR3 bases: TGTGCGGGGGACAGGGGGATATACGAGCAGTACTTC. The whole variable domain, filled in from reference TRBV30 and TRBJ2-7, reads SQTIHQWPATLVQPVGSPLSLECTVEGTSNPNLYWYRQAAGRGLQLLFYSVGIGQISSEVPQNLSASRPQDRQFILSSKKLLLSDSGFYLCAGDRGIYEQYFGPGTRLTVT.

With regard to this clonotype: A clone one base away is much larger, so this may be a read error. The chain couples TRBV3-1 to TRBJ1-1; 10 bases are a match to TRBD1. There are 15 residues in the CDR3. Germline CDR1 is LGHDT and CDR2 is YNNKEL (reference sequence). V lost 5 bases and J lost 4; bases outside the gene matches: 7. The CDR3 DNA reads as TGTGCCAGCAGCTCCCGGACAGGGGGAATCACTGAAGCTTTCTTT. Translated, it gives CASSSRTGGITEAFF.

In this sample, this clonotype turned up many times. This sequence joins TRBV5-1 and TRBJ2-1; 9 positions agree with TRBD2. CDR1 is SGHRS and CDR2 is YFSETQ in the germline V gene. The CDR3 has 19 residues. Germline trimming cut 0 bases from V and 9 bases from J; bases unmatched to any gene: 19. CDR3 protein: CASSLAGTSSAMISFEQFF. The CDR3 nucleotides read TGCGCCAGCAGCTTGGCTGGGACTAGCAGCGCCATGATCAGTTTTGAGCAGTTCTTC.

This clonotype showed up many times. The V gene is TRBV5-1, the J gene TRBJ2-1; 14 nucleotides line up with TRBD2. The ends lost 4 bases at V and 0 bases at J; junction bases unmatched: 9. Germline CDR1 is SGHRS and CDR2 is YFSETQ. The CDR3 covers 19 residues. The CDR3 DNA reads TGCGCCAGCAGCCCCGCCGGGACTAGCGGGGGCCACTCCTACAATGAGCAGTTCTTC. It encodes CASSPAGTSGGHSYNEQFF.

This CDR3 is CASSQDVNGGPWDEQFF. Here the CDR3 DNA reads TGTGCCAGCAGCCAAGATGTGAACGGGGGGCCGTGGGATGAGCAGTTCTTC. The chain recombines TRBV4-2 with TRBJ2-1; TRBD2 might be the D (7 bases). Per germline, CDR1 LGHNA and CDR2 YNFKEQ. Trimming took 0 bases from V and 8 from J, leaving 20 bases between them. The CDR3 spans 17 residues.

This CDR3 is CASSPLTEETQYF. DNA for the CDR3: TGCGCCAGCAGCCCACTGACAGAAGAGACCCAGTACTTC. The V and J genes are TRBV5-1 and TRBJ2-5; possibly TRBD1 for D (5 bases). This CDR3 comprises 13 residues. Per the germline V gene, CDR1 is SGHRS and CDR2 is YFSETQ. Trimming took 4 bases from V and 3 from J, leaving 10 bases between them.

This clonotype was seen ten or more times. This chain joins TRBV4-1 and TRBJ1-2; TRBD1 is a possible D gene (5 bases). This CDR3 spans 13 amino acids. The ends were cut back, 3 bases at V and 4 bases at J, with 9 bases in the middle. In germline, CDR1 is MGHRA, CDR2 YSYEKL. The CDR3 sequence is CASSQDMSYGYTF. The CDR3 DNA reads as TGCGCCAGCAGCCAGGACATGAGCTATGGCTACACCTTC.

The V and J genes are TRBV29-1 and TRBJ2-7, with D unresolved. The CDR3 runs to 12 residues. V lost 4 bases, J lost 1 base, and 8 bases lay in between. Germline assignment: CDR1 SQVTM and CDR2 ANQGSEA. CDR3 amino acids: CSVVSLSYEQYF. The CDR3 DNA is TGCAGCGTTGTTTCGCTATCCTACGAGCAGTACTTC.

The table lists this clonotype with a few counts. V gene TRBV6-4 combines with J gene TRBJ2-1, with D tentatively TRBD2 (6 bases). The CDR3 has 15 residues. V lost 10 bases, J lost 7 bases, and 23 bases lay in between. The V gene's germline CDR1 is MRHNA and CDR2 SNTAGT. Written as DNA, the CDR3 is TGTGCCATCCTGCCCCATAGCGGACCGCCGAATGAGCAGTTCTTC. Translated, it gives CAILPHSGPPNEQFF.

This clonotype turned up a few times. The chain employs TRBV7-2 and TRBJ2-7; 8 nucleotides agree with TRBD2. The CDR3 covers 14 residues. Trimming at V came to 5 bases and at J to 4 bases, leaving 7 bases not matched to a gene. CDR1 is SGHTA, CDR2 FQGNSA, per germline. CDR3 in DNA: TGTGCCAGCAGCACCACTAGCGGACCTTACGAGCAGTACTTC. This sequence encodes CASSTTSGPYEQYF.

V and J are TRBV6-2 or TRBV6-3 and TRBJ1-5; possible D gene TRBD1, 6 bases. V was shortened by 10 bases and J by 3 bases, with 13 bases between the two germline ends. Germline CDR1 is MNHEY and CDR2 is SVGEGT. CDR3 length: 13 amino acids. Written as DNA, the CDR3 is TGTGCCACCTCGGACAGCTTCAATCAGCCCCAGCATTTT. Translation gives CATSDSFNQPQHF.

This clonotype occurred many times. This chain joins TRBV20-1 and TRBJ1-4; no definite D call. This CDR3 spans 11 amino acids. Per the germline V gene, CDR1 is DFQATT and CDR2 is SNEGSKA (reference sequence). V lost 7 bases, J lost 4 bases, and 7 bases lay in between. CDR3 coding DNA: TGCAGTGTGGTGATTAATGAAAAACTGTTTTTT. Protein sequence: CSVVINEKLFF.

This rearrangement joins TRBV20-1 to TRBJ1-2, with D possibly matching TRBD1 (5 bases). Germline V CDR1 and CDR2: DFQATT, SNEGSKA (reference sequence). There are 14 residues in the CDR3. With 2 bases removed from V and 8 bases from J, the gap between germline ends came to 18 bases. CDR3 loop: CSARPPTQGSGYTF. CDR3 sequence (DNA): TGCAGTGCTAGACCACCCACCCAGGGTTCGGGCTACACCTTC.

This clonotype has more than one count but fewer than ten. The chain has TRBV29-1 and TRBJ2-5; 8 nucleotides match TRBD2. This CDR3 is 15 amino acids long. J gave up 4 bases and V 3 bases, and 10 bases lay outside the gene matches. Germline values: CDR1 SQVTM, CDR2 ANQGSEA. The CDR3 here is CSVEVASGSGETQYF. CDR3 nucleotide sequence: TGCAGCGTTGAGGTGGCCAGCGGGAGTGGAGAGACCCAGTACTTC.